The present TCR beta chain was sequenced within a study of blood T cell repertoires in COVID-19. Study overall: Donors in the United States, Italy and Spain gave samples during acute or convalescent COVID-19. Sources were T cells, B-cell-depleted T cells, or PBMCs; the material itself was cDNA or gDNA.

Measured with immunoSEQ multiplex PCR; TCRdb has only the in-frame clones, and not every one. The sample records 210,000 or so clones, roughly 94% being singletons. V dropped 3 bases and J dropped 0 bases, with 12 bases sitting between them. The CDR3 runs 16 residues. Germline V gives CDR1 SNHLY, CDR2 FYNNEI. The chain uses TRBV2 and TRBJ1-5; D may be TRBD1 (5 bases). This clonotype was sampled from a man aged 25-45 years with acute or convalescent COVID-19. The sample consisted of peripheral blood. CDR3 nucleotide sequence: TGTGCCAGCAGTGATTCTAGGGACTATAGCAATCAGCCCCAGCATTTT. Its translation is CASSDSRDYSNQPQHF.